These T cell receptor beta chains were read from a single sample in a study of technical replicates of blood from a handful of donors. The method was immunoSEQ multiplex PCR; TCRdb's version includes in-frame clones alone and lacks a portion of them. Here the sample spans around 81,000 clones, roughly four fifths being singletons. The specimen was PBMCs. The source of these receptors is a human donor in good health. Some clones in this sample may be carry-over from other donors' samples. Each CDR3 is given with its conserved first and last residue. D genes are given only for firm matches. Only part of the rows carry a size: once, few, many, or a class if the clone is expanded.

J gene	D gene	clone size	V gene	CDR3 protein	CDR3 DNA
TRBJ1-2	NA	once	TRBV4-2	CASSQDPIDYGYTF	TGTGCCAGCAGCCAAGACCCCATAGACTATGGCTACACCTTC
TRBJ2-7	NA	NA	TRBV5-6	CASSLIRSYEQYF	TGTGCCAGCAGCTTGATCAGGTCCTACGAGCAGTACTTC
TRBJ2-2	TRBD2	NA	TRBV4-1	CASSPTNRLAGGTGELFF	TGCGCCAGCAGCCCCACGAACAGACTAGCGGGAGGCACCGGGGAGCTGTTTTTT
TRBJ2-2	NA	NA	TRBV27	CASSLVTGRATGELFF	TGTGCCAGCAGTTTAGTTACAGGGAGGGCCACCGGGGAGCTGTTTTTT
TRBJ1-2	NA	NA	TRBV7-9	CASTPHGGNGYTF	TGTGCCAGCACCCCCCACGGGGGTAATGGCTACACCTTC
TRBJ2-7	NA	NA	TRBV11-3	CASSLVWSEQYF	TGTGCCAGCAGCTTAGTTTGGAGCGAGCAGTACTTC
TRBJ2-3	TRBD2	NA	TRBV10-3	CATGLAGPDTQYF	TGTGCCACCGGACTAGCGGGACCAGATACGCAGTATTTT
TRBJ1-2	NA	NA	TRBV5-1	CASSLEPEYYGYTF	TGCGCCAGCAGCTTGGAACCGGAGTACTATGGCTACACCTTC
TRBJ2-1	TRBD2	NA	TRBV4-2	CASSQEHGGGLNEQFF	TGTGCCAGCAGCCAGGAACATGGCGGGGGGTTGAATGAGCAGTTCTTC
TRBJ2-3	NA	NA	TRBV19	CASSILQNTDTQYF	TGTGCCAGTAGTATCTTACAGAACACAGATACGCAGTATTTT
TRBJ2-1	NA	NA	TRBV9	CASSASTGPSYNEQFF	TGTGCCAGCAGCGCCAGTACAGGGCCCTCATACAATGAGCAGTTCTTC
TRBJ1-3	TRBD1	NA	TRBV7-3	CASSRDSASGNTIYF	TGTGCCAGCAGCCGGGACAGCGCCTCAGGAAACACCATATATTTT
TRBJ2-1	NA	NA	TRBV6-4	CASSPTSLGEQFF	TGTGCCAGCAGTCCGACTAGTCTGGGTGAGCAGTTCTTC
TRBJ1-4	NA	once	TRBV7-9	CASSFPQATNEKLFF	TGTGCCAGCAGCTTCCCACAGGCAACTAATGAAAAACTGTTTTTT
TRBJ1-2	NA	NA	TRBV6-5	CASSYSGLTYGYTF	TGTGCCAGCAGTTACTCTGGGCTAACCTATGGCTACACCTTC
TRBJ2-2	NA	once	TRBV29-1	CSVVGSTNTGELFF	TGCAGCGTTGTAGGGAGTACGAACACCGGGGAGCTGTTTTTT
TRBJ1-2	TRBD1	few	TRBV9	CASSVGQGASYTF	TGTGCCAGCAGCGTAGGACAGGGGGCGAGCTACACCTTC
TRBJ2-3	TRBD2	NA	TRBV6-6	CAIRAGGLDTQYF	TGTGCCATCAGAGCGGGAGGGCTTGATACGCAGTATTTT
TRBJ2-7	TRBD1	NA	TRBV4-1	CASSPTGGFYEQYF	TGCGCCAGCAGCCCAACAGGGGGCTTTTACGAGCAGTACTTC
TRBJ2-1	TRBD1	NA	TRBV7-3	CASSSNRGRNEQFF	TGTGCCAGCAGCTCGAACAGGGGGCGCAATGAGCAGTTCTTC
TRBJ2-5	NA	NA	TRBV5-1	CASSSGREQETQYF	TGCGCCAGCAGCTCGGGCCGGGAACAAGAGACCCAGTACTTC
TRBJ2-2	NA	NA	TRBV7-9	CASSLTGVGELFF	TGTGCCAGCAGCTTAACAGGAGTCGGGGAGCTGTTTTTT
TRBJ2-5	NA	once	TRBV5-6	CASSLILAPLLETQYF	TGTGCCAGCAGCTTGATTTTAGCGCCACTATTGGAGACCCAGTACTTC
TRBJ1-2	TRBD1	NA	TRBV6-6	CASSTDRFYGYTF	TGTGCCAGCAGTACGGACAGGTTTTATGGCTACACCTTC
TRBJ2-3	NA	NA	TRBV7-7	CASSFGVDAGTQYF	TGTGCCAGCAGCTTCGGGGTCGACGCGGGTACGCAGTATTTT
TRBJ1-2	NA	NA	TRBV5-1	CASSLGGATSRDYTF	TGCGCCAGCAGCTTGGGAGGAGCGACTTCGAGAGACTACACCTTC
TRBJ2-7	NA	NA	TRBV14	CASSQGVLRGGSYEQYF	TGTGCCAGCAGCCAAGGAGTCCTTAGAGGGGGCTCCTACGAGCAGTACTTC
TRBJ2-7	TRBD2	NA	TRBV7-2	CASSFGGGSYEQYF	TGTGCCAGCAGCTTTGGGGGGGGTTCCTACGAGCAGTACTTC
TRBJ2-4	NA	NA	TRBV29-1	CSVRGRLIDIQYF	TGCAGCGTCAGGGGCAGGTTGATAGACATTCAGTACTTC
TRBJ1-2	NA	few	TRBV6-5	CASRTDSYGYTF	TGTGCCAGCAGAACGGACAGCTATGGCTACACCTTC
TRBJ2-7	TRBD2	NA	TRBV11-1	CASSLLAGDYEQYF	TGTGCCAGCAGCTTGCTAGCGGGAGACTACGAGCAGTACTTC
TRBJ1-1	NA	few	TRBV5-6	CASSSLSNTEAFF	TGTGCCAGCAGCTCGTTATCGAACACTGAAGCTTTCTTT
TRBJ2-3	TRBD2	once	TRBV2	CASSEGSPLAGGRPDTQYF	TGTGCCAGCAGTGAAGGATCCCCCCTAGCGGGGGGGCGGCCAGATACGCAGTATTTT
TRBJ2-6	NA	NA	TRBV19	CASSKNRQGGLSGANVLTF	TGTGCCAGTAGTAAAAACCGACAGGGAGGCCTCTCTGGGGCCAACGTCCTGACTTTC
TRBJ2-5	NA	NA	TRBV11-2	CASSLSLRVLGETQYF	TGTGCCAGCAGCTTATCATTGCGGGTCCTGGGGGAGACCCAGTACTTC
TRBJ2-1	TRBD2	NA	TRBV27	CASSLRLAGSYNEQFF	TGTGCCAGCAGTTTACGACTAGCGGGGAGTTACAATGAGCAGTTCTTC
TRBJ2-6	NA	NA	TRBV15	CATSSRRGANVLTF	TGTGCCACCAGCAGCAGGCGTGGGGCCAACGTCCTGACTTTC
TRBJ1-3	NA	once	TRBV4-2	CASSQEGIGGLSGNTIYF	TGTGCCAGCAGCCAAGAAGGGATAGGAGGGCTCTCTGGAAACACCATATATTTT
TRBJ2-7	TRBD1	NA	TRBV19	CASSAQGQGQHEQYF	TGTGCCAGTAGTGCACAAGGACAGGGGCAGCACGAGCAGTACTTC
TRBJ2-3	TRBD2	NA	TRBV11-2	CASSVELAGRGNTQYF	TGTGCCAGCAGCGTAGAGCTAGCGGGAAGAGGGAATACGCAGTATTTT
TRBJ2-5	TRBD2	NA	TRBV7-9	CASSKLAGRQETQYF	TGTGCCAGCAGCAAACTAGCGGGCCGCCAAGAGACCCAGTACTTC
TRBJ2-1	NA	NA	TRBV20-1	CSARVQARQFF	TGCAGTGCTAGAGTACAGGCCCGACAGTTCTTC
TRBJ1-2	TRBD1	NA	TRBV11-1	CASSLAGTGDHGYTF	TGTGCCAGCAGCTTAGCGGGGACAGGGGACCATGGCTACACCTTC
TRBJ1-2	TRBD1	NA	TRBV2	CASKRMDRATGYTF	TGTGCCAGCAAGAGAATGGACAGGGCGACGGGCTACACCTTC
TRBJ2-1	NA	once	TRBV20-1	CSAKDRWEQFF	TGCAGTGCTAAAGACCGGTGGGAGCAGTTCTTC
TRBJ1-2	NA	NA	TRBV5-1	CASSVQGGDGYTF	TGCGCCAGCAGCGTCCAAGGGGGTGATGGCTACACCTTC
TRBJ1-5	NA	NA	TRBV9	CASSVSGVSNQPQHF	TGTGCCAGCAGCGTGTCAGGGGTGAGCAATCAGCCCCAGCATTTT
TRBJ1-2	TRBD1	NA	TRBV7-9	CASSPQTGGSGYTF	TGTGCCAGCAGCCCACAAACAGGGGGAAGTGGCTACACCTTC
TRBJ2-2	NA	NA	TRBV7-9	CASSLGVAVTGELFF	TGTGCCAGCAGCTTAGGGGTGGCGGTTACCGGGGAGCTGTTTTTT
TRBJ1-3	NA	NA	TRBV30	CAWSVQGLLGNTIYF	TGTGCCTGGAGTGTACAGGGCTTGCTTGGAAACACCATATATTTT
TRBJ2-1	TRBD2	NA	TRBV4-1	CASSRAVASGSLGQFF	TGCGCCAGCAGCCGAGCGGTGGCTAGCGGGAGCCTGGGACAGTTCTTC
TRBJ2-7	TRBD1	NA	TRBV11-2	CASSLNERGPYEQYF	TGTGCCAGCAGCTTGAACGAAAGGGGGCCCTACGAGCAGTACTTC
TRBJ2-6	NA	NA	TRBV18	CASSPRQDSGANVLTF	TGTGCCAGCTCACCGCGACAGGACTCTGGGGCCAACGTCCTGACTTTC
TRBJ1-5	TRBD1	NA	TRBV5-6	CASSPGTGGNQPQHF	TGTGCCAGCAGTCCCGGGACAGGGGGCAATCAGCCCCAGCATTTT
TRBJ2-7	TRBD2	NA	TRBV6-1	CASSEGYRGLAGRTYEQYF	TGTGCCAGCAGTGAAGGATACCGGGGACTAGCGGGAAGGACCTACGAGCAGTACTTC
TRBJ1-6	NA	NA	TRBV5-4	CASSMQRGAGSPLHF	TGTGCCAGCAGCATGCAGCGGGGTGCGGGGTCACCCCTCCACTTT
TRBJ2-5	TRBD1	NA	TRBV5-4	CASSLADRGHETQYF	TGTGCCAGCAGCTTGGCGGACAGGGGGCATGAGACCCAGTACTTC
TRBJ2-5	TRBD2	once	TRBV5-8	CASKELAGKETQYF	TGTGCCAGTAAGGAACTAGCGGGAAAAGAGACCCAGTACTTC
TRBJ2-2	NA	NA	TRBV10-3	CAISESREANTGELFF	TGTGCCATCAGTGAGTCGAGAGAGGCCAACACCGGGGAGCTGTTTTTT